The next 20 T cell receptor beta chains were all read from a single sample in a study of spatial heterogeneity in lung cancer. Time point specified: sample taken at primary tumor resection. Whole RNA came from tumor, nontumor lung or frozen PBMC and was sequenced without being sorted. TCRdb fed the 5' RACE reads into MiXCR, producing one record per CDR3 protein. The table has about 95,000 distinct CDR3 sequences, over 8.5% seen once. This material consisted of PBMCs, taken at surgery. These receptors were collected from a male donor with early-stage non-small cell lung cancer.

This chain links TRBV5-1 with TRBJ2-5; D perhaps matches TRBD2 (6 bases). In germline, CDR1 is SGHRS, CDR2 YFSETQ. The CDR3 runs to 14 residues. V was shortened by 2 bases and J by 2 bases, with 10 bases between the two germline ends. Written as DNA, the CDR3 is TGCGCCAGCAGCTTTGGGGCGGGACAAGAGACCCAGTACTTC. It codes for CASSFGAGQETQYF. The whole variable domain, remainder taken from reference TRBV5-1 and TRBJ2-5, is KAGVTQTPRYLIKTRGQQVTLSCSPISGHRSVSWYQQTPGQGLQFLFEYFSETQRNKGNFPGRFSGRQFSNSRSEMNVSTLELGDSALYLCASSFGAGQETQYFGPGTRLLVL.

The table lists this clonotype with many counts. The rearrangement uses TRBV15 and TRBJ2-3; D call uncertain. Germline V CDR1 and CDR2: LNHNV, YYDKDF (reference sequence). The CDR3 spans 15 residues. V was pared by 0 bases and J by 1 base, with 8 bases between. The CDR3 DNA sequence: TGTGCCACCAGCAGAGATCCCCGACGCACAGATACGCAGTATTTT. It specifies CATSRDPRRTDTQYF.

The V call is TRBV28, the J call TRBJ2-5; D not resolved. The CDR3 length is 13 residues. Germline loops: CDR1 MDHEN, CDR2 SYDVKM. Trimming took off 2 bases at V and 2 bases at J, with 6 bases between the two ends. The chain's CDR3 is CASSLVGQETQYF. The CDR3 nucleotides read TGTGCCAGCAGTTTAGTAGGGCAAGAGACCCAGTACTTC.

This clonotype was counted at least ten times. V is TRBV5-1 and J is TRBJ2-5, with 7 nucleotides matching TRBD1. There are 15 residues in the CDR3. The trim removed 4 bases at V and 5 bases at J, leaving 11 bases unmatched. The germline V gene has CDR1 SGHRS and CDR2 YFSETQ. The CDR3 DNA sequence: TGCGCCAGCAGCCCCTGGAGAGGGGGCTTGGAGACCCAGTACTTC. Protein sequence: CASSPWRGGLETQYF.

The chain combines TRBV28 with TRBJ2-5; 8 nucleotides agree with TRBD1. The CDR3 is 16 amino acids. Germline CDR1 and CDR2: MDHEN and SYDVKM. The V and J ends lost 6 bases and 0 bases, in that order; junction bases with no gene match: 9. CDR3 amino acids: CASSSTDRGYQETQYF. In DNA form, the CDR3 reads TGTGCCAGCAGCTCAACCGACAGGGGCTACCAAGAGACCCAGTACTTC.

This chain uses TRBV28 with TRBJ1-5; D is perhaps TRBD1 (6 bases). The CDR3 sequence is 15 residues long. V lost 3 bases and J lost 6, with 15 bases in between. CDR1 is MDHEN, CDR2 SYDVKM, per germline. In nucleotides, the CDR3 is TGTGCCAGCAGTTTTTCCGACAGGATCCTTCAGCCCCAGCATTTT. It codes for CASSFSDRILQPQHF.

The sample holds a few counts of this clonotype. The genes are TRBV7-8 and TRBJ2-5; 11 bases map to TRBD2. The CDR3 length is 16 residues. The germline V gene has CDR1 SGHVS and CDR2 FQNEAQ. V was clipped by 7 bases and J by 4 bases; unmatched bases: 11. This CDR3 is CASNLWGTSGSETQYF. CDR3 in DNA: TGTGCCAGCAACCTGTGGGGGACTAGCGGCTCAGAGACCCAGTACTTC.

This clonotype occurred many times. V and J are TRBV2 and TRBJ2-2; perhaps TRBD1 as D (5 bases). From germline, CDR1 is SNHLY and CDR2 FYNNEI. CDR3 size: 16 residues. V was trimmed by 2 bases and J by 4 bases, leaving 14 bases between them. The CDR3 spells CASSEQARGGTGELFF. Here the CDR3 DNA reads TGTGCCAGCAGTGAACAGGCAAGGGGCGGCACCGGGGAGCTGTTTTTT.

In regard to this clonotype: Germline and junction disagree at one end, which may indicate a read error. This chain uses TRBV5-1 with TRBJ2-1; 11 bases map to TRBD2. The CDR3 has 14 residues. Germline CDR1 is SGHRS and CDR2 is YFSETQ. The CDR3 sequence: CASTPGLAVVEQIF. CDR3 in DNA: TGCGCCAGCACCCCGGGACTAGCGGTGGTAGAGCAGATCTTC. The full variable domain, with the rest looked up from reference TRBV5-1 and TRBJ2-1, is KAGVTQTPRYLIKTRGQQVTLSCSPISGHRSVSWYQQTPGQGLQFLFEYFSETQRNKGNFPGRFSGRQFSNSRSEMNVSTLELGDSALYLCASTPGLAVVEQIFGPGTRLTVL.

The chain links TRBV30 to TRBJ2-3, with TRBD2 matching 8 bases. Trimming took 3 bases from V and 4 from J; bases not matched to a gene: 12. Germline V gene sequence: CDR1 GTSNPN, CDR2 SVGIG (reference sequence). The CDR3 totals 16 residues. CDR3 DNA sequence: TGTGCCTGGAGCTCAAGGTCCGGGGGGGTGGCAGATACGCAGTATTTT. The encoded protein is CAWSSRSGGVADTQYF.

The V gene is TRBV5-1, the J gene TRBJ2-3; 7 bases map to TRBD1. Germline assignment: CDR1 SGHRS and CDR2 YFSETQ. The length of the CDR3 is 15 residues. V shed 2 bases, J shed 1 base, and the junction held 4 bases outside the gene matches. The DNA for the CDR3 is TGCGCCAGCAGCTTCCAGGGGGATGGCACAGATACGCAGTATTTT. Translating it yields CASSFQGDGTDTQYF. The variable domain in full, completed from reference TRBV5-1 and TRBJ2-3, reads KAGVTQTPRYLIKTRGQQVTLSCSPISGHRSVSWYQQTPGQGLQFLFEYFSETQRNKGNFPGRFSGRQFSNSRSEMNVSTLELGDSALYLCASSFQGDGTDTQYFGPGTRLTVL.

The table lists this clonotype with many counts. This sequence joins TRBV3-1 and TRBJ1-3; D possibly corresponds to TRBD1 (5 bases). In germline, CDR1 is LGHDT, CDR2 YNNKEL (reference sequence). V was pared by 4 bases and J by 2 bases, with 9 bases between. The CDR3 is 14 amino acids. The CDR3 bases are TGTGCCAGCAGCCGGGGCTCTCCTGGAAACACCATATATTTT. It translates to CASSRGSPGNTIYF.

This clonotype was seen a handful of times. V gene TRBV29-1 combines with J gene TRBJ2-3; D not resolved. Germline loops: CDR1 SQVTM, CDR2 ANQGSEA. Between the trimmed V and J ends, which lost 3 bases and 5 bases, there was a span of 15 bases. The CDR3 spans 14 residues. CDR3 protein: CSVDGMNVGDTQYF. Here the CDR3 DNA reads TGCAGCGTTGATGGAATGAACGTTGGAGATACGCAGTATTTT.

This chain joins TRBV20-1 and TRBJ2-3; a weak D match, TRBD2 (6 bases). Germline V gene sequence: CDR1 DFQATT, CDR2 SNEGSKA (reference sequence). The CDR3 extends over 15 amino acids. V lost 0 bases, J lost 8 bases, and 18 bases lay in between. This CDR3 reads CSARDWAGSSVTQYF. The CDR3 DNA is TGCAGTGCTAGAGACTGGGCGGGGAGCTCAGTTACGCAGTATTTT.

The chain links TRBV20-1 to TRBJ1-2, with D possibly being TRBD1 (6 bases). CDR1 is DFQATT and CDR2 is SNEGSKA in the germline V gene (reference sequence). CDR3 size: 14 residues. Trimming stripped 6 bases from V and 2 bases from J, with 16 bases between. The CDR3 spells CSAAQGGVNYGYTF. The CDR3 coding sequence is TGCAGTGCCGCACAGGGAGGAGTAAACTATGGCTACACCTTC.

The J gene is TRBJ1-6, the V gene TRBV29-1; 9 bases fit TRBD1. CDR1 is SQVTM, CDR2 ANQGSEA, per germline. The V and J ends lost 5 bases and 5 bases, in that order; junction bases with no gene match: 4. The CDR3 covers 14 residues. The CDR3 is CSVRTGGDNSPLHF. The CDR3 DNA reads TGCAGCGTTCGTACAGGGGGCGATAATTCACCCCTCCACTTT.

This clonotype was seen at least ten times. The J gene is TRBJ2-4, the V gene TRBV6-1; D perhaps matches TRBD1 (6 bases). The CDR3 consists of 15 residues. The V gene lost 4 bases and the J gene lost 3 bases, with 13 bases spanning the gap. CDR1 MNHNS and CDR2 SASEGT come from the germline V gene. The DNA of the CDR3 is TGTGCCAGCAGTGGGGACACCATAGGCAAAAACATTCAGTACTTC. Translated: CASSGDTIGKNIQYF.

A few counts support this clonotype. The chain uses TRBV29-1 and TRBJ1-2, with 9 nucleotides matching TRBD1. The CDR3 contains 15 residues. Trimming cost V 4 bases and J 2 bases; bases outside gene matches: 8. Germline CDR1 is SQVTM and CDR2 is ANQGSEA. CDR3 in amino acids: CSVGAGQGYNYGYTF. In nucleotides, the CDR3 is TGCAGCGTTGGGGCGGGACAGGGCTACAACTATGGCTACACCTTC.

This clonotype was picked up many times. The V and J genes are TRBV30 and TRBJ1-6; possible D gene TRBD1, 5 bases. CDR1 GTSNPN and CDR2 SVGIG come from the germline V gene (reference sequence). The V end was cut by 3 bases, the J end by 9 bases, with 15 bases between. The CDR3 totals 14 residues. As DNA, the CDR3 is TGTGCCTGGAGCCCCGACAGAAACCTTTCACCCCTCCACTTT. This codes for CAWSPDRNLSPLHF.

This clonotype was observed a few times. J is TRBJ2-4 and V is TRBV28, with 10 nucleotides matching TRBD1. The CDR3 is 16 residues long. Losses at the gene ends were 7 bases for V and 3 bases for J; bases not matched to a gene: 9. Per the germline V gene, CDR1 is MDHEN and CDR2 is SYDVKM. CDR3 region: CASTATGGLGKNIQYF. CDR3 sequence (DNA): TGTGCCAGCACCGCGACAGGGGGCTTAGGCAAAAACATTCAGTACTTC.